This T cell receptor beta chain was sequenced during a study of shared clonotypes between healthy human individuals. General study results and limits: Larger estimated richness was generally seen in naive subsets than in memory subsets. Sampling involved blood alone; tissue repertoires likely differ.

With regard to this clone: Its antigen is not identified.

Profiling relied on immunoSEQ multiplex PCR, and the TCRdb table lists in-frame clones only, not all of them. The table includes about 1.1 million clones, around three quarters detected once. Partitioning of CD4+ cells yielded a CD45RA+ naive subset and a CD45RA-negative memory subset. This CDR3 has 16 amino acids. The receptor was isolated from a young man in good health. Some clones in this sample may be carry-over from other donors' samples. V gene TRBV12-1 combines with J gene TRBJ2-1; TRBD2 was called by the table and not checked on the DNA. TRBV12-1 has pseudogene status. Sequenced input: memory CD4+ T cells from PBMCs. Subset reported: CD45RA-negative fraction. CDR3 DNA: TGTGCCAGCAGCTTTGTCTCGGGAGGGTGGTACAATGAGCAGTTCTTC. It codes for CASSFVSGGWYNEQFF.